Following are 30 T cell receptor beta chains from one sample sequenced in a study of blood T cell repertoires in COVID-19. Sequencing was performed with immunoSEQ multiplex PCR; in TCRdb, only in-frame clones are kept and a portion is missing. The sample shows hundreds of thousands of clones, around 89% of them seen only once. Sequencing input: peripheral blood. The receptors derive from a woman aged 18-29 years with acute or convalescent COVID-19.

The chain couples TRBV4-2 to TRBJ1-2; D not resolved. The CDR3 sequence is 14 residues long. V lost 1 base, J lost 6 bases, and 12 bases lay in between. CDR1 and CDR2 (germline): LGHNA, YNFKEQ. The chain's CDR3 is CASSQGTEVNGYTF. CDR3 sequence (DNA): TGTGCCAGCAGCCAAGGGACGGAGGTAAATGGCTACACCTTC.

This clone was detected once. The chain recombines TRBV10-3 with TRBJ1-1; 7 bases match TRBD1. The length of the CDR3 is 15 residues. The ends lost 2 bases at V and 7 bases at J; junction bases unmatched: 10. Germline V gene sequence: CDR1 ENHRY, CDR2 SYGVKD. This CDR3 reads CAISEADRVRDEAFF. As DNA, the CDR3 is TGTGCCATCAGTGAGGCCGACAGGGTCCGCGATGAAGCTTTCTTT.

This clone appeared a single time. This chain joins TRBV24-1 and TRBJ2-1, with a weak D call TRBD1 (6 bases). V was cut by 12 bases and J by 9 bases, with 23 bases left in between. The CDR3 runs to 14 residues. Per the germline V gene, CDR1 is KGHDR and CDR2 is SFDVKD. The CDR3 DNA reads TGTGCCGCCGTCACAGGGCGAGGGGTGGGTGAGCAGTTCTTC. Translated, it gives CAAVTGRGVGEQFF.

This clone was detected a few times. The CDR3 sequence is CASRSSDVTGELFF. The CDR3 DNA reads as TGTGCCAGCAGGTCTAGTGACGTCACCGGGGAGCTGTTTTTT. The rearrangement uses TRBV6-5 and TRBJ2-2; no firm D call. Germline CDR1 MNHEY, CDR2 SVGAGI. CDR3 length: 14 amino acids. V shed 6 bases and J shed 4 bases, with 12 bases lying between them.

This clone was found a few times. This sequence joins TRBV5-4 and TRBJ1-2; the D is unclear. CDR3 length equals 12 residues. The V end was cut by 0 bases, the J end by 6 bases, with 6 bases between. The germline CDR1 and CDR2 sequences are SGHNT and YYREEE (reference sequence). CDR3 protein: CASSLDSDGYTF. CDR3 sequence (DNA): TGTGCCAGCAGCTTGGATTCCGATGGCTACACCTTC.

The gene calls are TRBV4-2 and TRBJ1-5, with D maybe TRBD1 (5 bases). The V gene's germline CDR1 is LGHNA and CDR2 YNFKEQ. The CDR3 runs to 15 residues. The ends were cut back, 2 bases at V and 6 bases at J, with 14 bases in the middle. This chain's CDR3 is CASSQLTVSGQPQHF. CDR3 in DNA: TGTGCCAGCAGCCAATTGACAGTATCCGGTCAGCCCCAGCATTTT.

The chain combines TRBV10-3 with TRBJ2-7, with D perhaps TRBD2 (6 bases). This CDR3 has 13 amino acids. Per germline, CDR1 ENHRY and CDR2 SYGVKD. V lost 7 bases to trimming and J lost 0 bases, with 10 bases between them. The CDR3 is CAIKEGSSYEQYF. CDR3 nucleotide sequence: TGTGCCATCAAGGAGGGGTCCTCCTACGAGCAGTACTTC.

The rearrangement links TRBV3-1 (or the pseudogene TRBV3-2) to TRBJ2-7, with 7 bases fitting TRBD1. The CDR3 is made up of 13 amino acids. Germline-derived CDR1 and CDR2 are LGHDT and YNNKEL (reference sequence). V lost 8 bases, J lost 3 bases, and 7 bases stayed unmatched. CDR3 sequence (DNA): TGTGCCAGCCGCGACAGGGTCAACTACGAGCAGTACTTC. Its translation: CASRDRVNYEQYF.

This rearrangement joins TRBV11-2 to TRBJ1-6, with D possibly being TRBD1 (5 bases). The V gene lost 4 bases and the J gene lost 7 bases, with 17 bases spanning the gap. Germline assignment: CDR1 SGHAT and CDR2 FQNNGV. The CDR3 totals 16 residues. In nucleotides, the CDR3 is TGTGCCAGCAGCTCTCCCCGGGCAGGGCGGAATTCACCCCTCCACTTT. It yields the protein CASSSPRAGRNSPLHF. Full variable domain (rest looked up from reference TRBV11-2 and TRBJ1-6): EAGVAQSPRYKIIEKRQSVAFWCNPISGHATLYWYQQILGQGPKLLIQFQNNGVVDDSQLPKDRFSAERLKGVDSTLKIQPAKLEDSAVYLCASSSPRAGRNSPLHFGNGTRLTVT.

CDR3 DNA: TGTGCCAGCAGTCCCGGGTTTTCTTCTGGAAACACCATATATTTT. It is translated as CASSPGFSSGNTIYF. The V and J genes are TRBV6-5 and TRBJ1-3, with D unclear. The CDR3 contains 15 residues. The ends were cut back, 5 bases at V and 1 base at J, with 12 bases in the middle. CDR1 MNHEY and CDR2 SVGAGI come from the germline V gene.

The chain carries TRBV11-2 and TRBJ2-3; D ambiguous. Trimming took 0 bases from V and 1 from J, leaving 14 bases between them. The CDR3 has 17 amino acids. CDR1 and CDR2 from the germline V gene are SGHAT and FQNNGV. The CDR3 DNA follows: TGTGCCAGCAGCTTAGATAGTTTCGACTCCCGCACAGATACGCAGTATTTT. Translation: CASSLDSFDSRTDTQYF.

The table lists this clone with a count of one. V usage is TRBV4-1 and J usage is TRBJ1-2, with 9 nucleotides matching TRBD1. CDR3 length equals 14 residues. The germline V gene has CDR1 MGHRA and CDR2 YSYEKL. V lost 1 base to trimming and J lost 9 bases; unmatched junction nucleotides: 6. The CDR3 nucleotides read TGCGCCAGCAGCCAAGTGGGGGACAGGGAGAGCTACACCTTC. Protein sequence: CASSQVGDRESYTF.

The rearrangement links TRBV5-1 to TRBJ1-6; 11 nucleotides agree with TRBD1. Looked up from germline, CDR1 is SGHRS and CDR2 is YFSETQ. V dropped 4 bases and J dropped 8; count of bases not matched to a gene: 5. The CDR3 consists of 15 residues. The CDR3 here is CASSQGGQGDSPLHF. In DNA form, the CDR3 reads TGCGCCAGCAGCCAGGGGGGACAGGGGGATTCACCCCTCCACTTT.

This chain links TRBV11-3 with TRBJ1-2, with a possible D match to TRBD1 (6 bases). V dropped 3 bases and J dropped 3 bases, with 17 bases sitting between them. The CDR3 has 16 amino acids. Germline V lookup: CDR1 SGHNT, CDR2 YENEEA. This CDR3 reads CASSFQGSGVDYGYTF. The DNA of the CDR3 is TGTGCCAGCAGCTTCCAGGGGTCCGGCGTTGACTATGGCTACACCTTC.

About this clone: Other DNA sequences in this specimen translate into the identical CDR3. The CDR3 bases are TGTGCCAGCAGCCCAACAGGGGGAACTGAAGCTTTCTTT. Translation gives CASSPTGGTEAFF. The chain uses TRBV9 and TRBJ1-1, with 8 nucleotides matching TRBD1. This CDR3 has 13 amino acids. J gave up 5 bases and V 4 bases, and 4 bases lay outside the gene matches. Per the germline V gene, CDR1 is SGDLS and CDR2 is YYNGEE.

Only one count was recorded for this clone. The V call is TRBV19, the J call TRBJ1-2; D might be TRBD1 (5 bases). The germline V and J ends were trimmed by 4 bases and 11 bases, with 20 bases remaining between them. The CDR3 totals 14 residues. The germline gives CDR1 LNHDA, CDR2 SQIVND (reference sequence). The CDR3 nucleotides are TGTGCCAGTAGTACGGAGTCGGGGGTGGAGAGTTACACCTTC. This sequence encodes CASSTESGVESYTF.

The V gene is TRBV2, the J gene TRBJ1-2, with D possibly TRBD1 on 6 matching bases. This CDR3 is built from 14 residues. Between the trimmed V and J ends, which lost 3 bases and 0 bases, there was a span of 8 bases. The germline V gene encodes CDR1 SNHLY and CDR2 FYNNEI. The CDR3 here is CASSEDRTNYGYTF. The CDR3 DNA reads as TGTGCCAGCAGTGAGGACAGAACTAACTATGGCTACACCTTC.

The V gene is TRBV5-5, the J gene TRBJ2-1; D might be TRBD1 (6 bases). The CDR3 sequence is 15 residues long. Trimming removed 0 bases at V and 9 bases at J, with 16 bases between. The germline V gene has CDR1 SGHKS and CDR2 YYEKEE (reference sequence). The CDR3 coding sequence is TGTGCCAGCAGCTTGGCAAGCCAGGGGTGGAGTGAGCAGTTCTTC. Translated, it gives CASSLASQGWSEQFF.

V gene TRBV30 combines with J gene TRBJ2-7; D not certain. Germline CDR1 and CDR2: GTSNPN and SVGIG (reference sequence). This CDR3 has 13 amino acids. Trimming took off 1 base at V and 7 bases at J, with 14 bases between the two ends. DNA of the CDR3: TGTGCCTGGAGTGGTAGTAACTTGCGAGAGCAGTACTTC. Protein product: CAWSGSNLREQYF.

V usage is TRBV19 and J usage is TRBJ2-6; D gene unclear. The CDR3 has 13 amino acids. Trimming left V 10 bases short and J 0 bases short, with 7 bases between. Germline-derived CDR1 and CDR2 are LNHDA and SQIVND (reference sequence). For the CDR3, the DNA is TGTGCCACCCTCGGCTCTGGGGCCAACGTCCTGACTTTC. Protein product: CATLGSGANVLTF.

In nucleotides, the CDR3 is TGTGCCAGCAGCCCGGGAGTGCGAGGGCCCTTTACCACTGAAGCTTTCTTT. Its translation: CASSPGVRGPFTTEAFF. The chain uses TRBV5-4 and TRBJ1-1, with no clear D. Germline assignment: CDR1 SGHNT and CDR2 YYREEE (reference sequence). Between the trimmed V and J ends, which lost 4 bases and 4 bases, there was a span of 23 bases. The CDR3 has 17 residues.

The genes are TRBV4-3 and TRBJ1-2, with TRBD1 matching over 7 bases. The CDR3 has 16 amino acids. The germline CDR1 and CDR2 sequences are LGHNA and YSLEER. Germline trimming cut 1 base from V and 7 bases from J; bases unmatched to any gene: 12. The CDR3 reads CASSQGGAGQVGGYTF. The DNA for the CDR3 is TGCGCCAGCAGCCAAGGCGGCGCTGGACAGGTCGGTGGCTACACCTTC.

This chain links TRBV11-1 with TRBJ2-1; D is perhaps TRBD2 (6 bases). CDR3 size: 13 residues. CDR1 and CDR2 (germline): SGHAT, FQDESV (reference sequence). Between the trimmed V and J ends, which lost 4 bases and 10 bases, there was a span of 14 bases. The CDR3 bases are TGTGCCAGCAGCTCTACCCCGAGCGGGGAGCAGTTCTTC. Its protein is CASSSTPSGEQFF.

The CDR3: CASSLARAGLYGYTF. The CDR3, as DNA: TGTGCCAGCAGCTTAGCAAGAGCAGGGCTATATGGCTACACCTTC. The rearrangement links TRBV11-2 to TRBJ1-2; a possible D gene is TRBD1 (5 bases). Germline V CDR1 and CDR2: SGHAT, FQNNGV. This CDR3 spans 15 amino acids. With 1 base removed from V and 5 bases from J, the gap between germline ends came to 14 bases. The full variable domain, rest sourced from reference TRBV11-2 and TRBJ1-2, is EAGVAQSPRYKIIEKRQSVAFWCNPISGHATLYWYQQILGQGPKLLIQFQNNGVVDDSQLPKDRFSAERLKGVDSTLKIQPAKLEDSAVYLCASSLARAGLYGYTFGSGTRLTVV.

J is TRBJ1-1 and V is TRBV5-1; 7 bases align to TRBD1. Trimming removed 7 bases from V and 0 bases from J; junction bases left unmatched: 12. The CDR3 consists of 16 residues. Germline V gene lookup returns CDR1 SGHRS and CDR2 YFSETQ. DNA for the CDR3: TGCGCCAGCTCCCCGACAGGGAAGGTAATGAACACTGAAGCTTTCTTT. Translation: CASSPTGKVMNTEAFF.

V usage is TRBV2 and J usage is TRBJ2-7; the D is unclear. The germline CDR1 and CDR2 sequences are SNHLY and FYNNEI. The CDR3 sequence is 12 residues long. V dropped 6 bases and J dropped 4 bases, with 10 bases sitting between them. Here the CDR3 DNA reads TGTGCCAGCAGGGAATCTACGTACGAGCAGTACTTC. This encodes CASRESTYEQYF.

The CDR3 DNA is TGTGCCACCAGCAGAGGGACTAGCGTCGGAAATGAGCAGTTCTTC. Translating gives CATSRGTSVGNEQFF. The rearrangement joins TRBV15 to TRBJ2-1; TRBD2 matches at 9 bases. The CDR3 has 15 amino acids. The germline V gene encodes CDR1 LNHNV and CDR2 YYDKDF (reference sequence). V lost 1 base and J lost 7; bases outside the gene matches: 5.

The chain is built from TRBV29-1 and TRBJ2-3; TRBD2 might be the D (5 bases). In germline, CDR1 is SQVTM, CDR2 ANQGSEA. The length of the CDR3 is 15 residues. With 3 bases removed from V and 1 base from J, the gap between germline ends came to 14 bases. As DNA, the CDR3 is TGCAGCGTTGATCTCTTGGCCGGGGGCACAGATACGCAGTATTTT. It codes for CSVDLLAGGTDTQYF.

The gene calls are TRBV5-1 and TRBJ1-1; 8 bases agree with TRBD1. This CDR3 has 16 residues. Germline CDR1 SGHRS, CDR2 YFSETQ. V lost 0 bases and J lost 3; bases outside the gene matches: 7. In DNA, the CDR3 is TGCGCCAGCAGCTTGGGGCTCGGGACAGGTTACACTGAAGCTTTCTTT. Protein: CASSLGLGTGYTEAFF.

The chain carries TRBV9 and TRBJ1-2, with D perhaps TRBD1 (5 bases). V was pared by 0 bases and J by 0 bases, with 12 bases between. Germline loops: CDR1 SGDLS, CDR2 YYNGEE. The CDR3 totals 16 residues. In DNA, the CDR3 is TGTGCCAGCAGCGTAGGGGGGAGGAACGCTAACTATGGCTACACCTTC. Its translation: CASSVGGRNANYGYTF.